Here is one T cell receptor (beta chain) with its context. The target antigen is unknown. Terminally differentiated effector memory CD45RA+ cells were excluded from the naive CD8 cells, which were CD45RO-negative and positively selected for CCR7. Source study methods: Junction-only sequences without quality scores came from ImmunoSEQ, so filtering differed. Some clones are missing from TCRdb's copy, which holds only in-frame ones; the method was immunoSEQ multiplex PCR. V and J calls and clone size are copied from that table; D and trimming were computed from the DNA. The data contain 600,000 or so clones, 85% to 95% of them singletons. This specimen comes from a study of shared clonotypes between healthy human individuals. Regarding the study as a whole: About 5% was the fraction of naive CD4 clonotypes found shared across a few donors. Blood was the only sampled material, and tissue repertoires likely differ. Estimated richness was generally greater in naive than memory subsets.

Sequencing was performed on naive CD8+ T cells sorted from blood. The sequence came from a woman in her twenties or thirties in good health.

CDR3 protein: CASSREQYF. The CDR3 bases are TGTGCCAGCAGCCGCGAGCAGTACTTC. The chain joins TRBV6-1 to TRBJ2-5; no firm D call. The last part of the DNA fits TRBJ2-7 better; the J call may be wrong. In germline, CDR1 is MNHNS, CDR2 SASEGT. The CDR3 length is 9 residues.